This is a list of T cell receptor beta chains from one sample in a study of identical twins. TCRdb reprocessed the 5' RACE reads via MiXCR and lists one record per CDR3 protein. This table has roughly 500,000 distinct CDR3 sequences, roughly 21% appearing once. These sequences were also reported in another study, on T cells expressing NK-cell markers.

Sequenced material: CD4+ T cells sorted from blood. These receptors were taken from a woman younger than 30 in good health. Each CDR3 is given with its conserved first and last residue. Each record gives: V gene, CDR3 length, J gene, clone size, D gene, CDR3 protein, CDR3 DNA. The D gene is left open where the match is weak. Clone size is not always given. Where it is, it says once, few, many or a class for expanded clones.

TRBV19	14	TRBJ1-5	few	-	CASSVSGSNQPQHF	TGTGCCAGTAGTGTGTCAGGGAGCAATCAGCCCCAGCATTTT
TRBV5-1	15	TRBJ2-2	-	-	CASSPGSPNTGELFF	TGCGCCAGCAGCCCGGGGAGTCCGAACACCGGGGAGCTGTTTTTT
TRBV7-8	17	TRBJ2-1	-	TRBD2	CASSLIPGLAGDNEQFF	TGTGCCAGCAGCCTAATACCGGGACTAGCGGGAGACAATGAGCAGTTCTTC
TRBV12-3/TRBV12-4	13	TRBJ2-2	-	-	CASSTVGTGELFF	TGTGCCAGCAGTACCGTCGGGACCGGGGAGCTGTTTTTT
TRBV29-1	11	TRBJ2-1	many	-	CSVGQSNEQFF	TGCAGCGTCGGACAGAGCAATGAGCAGTTCTTC
TRBV20-1	14	TRBJ1-1	few	-	CSARGQPHGTEAFF	TGCAGTGCTAGGGGACAACCCCATGGCACTGAAGCTTTCTTT
TRBV11-2	11	TRBJ2-3	-	-	CASRSGDTQYF	TGTGCCAGCAGGTCTGGGGATACGCAGTATTTT
TRBV19	12	TRBJ2-3	few	-	CASRARADTQYF	TGTGCCAGTCGAGCGAGAGCAGATACGCAGTATTTT
TRBV7-2	14	TRBJ1-5	few	-	CASSAQGNPQPQHF	TGTGCCAGCAGCGCCCAGGGGAATCCCCAGCCCCAGCATTTT
TRBV6-5	18	TRBJ2-7	few	TRBD2	CASSYSPKREGTSYEQYF	TGTGCCAGCAGTTACTCGCCTAAGCGGGAAGGAACGTCCTACGAGCAGTACTTC
TRBV5-1	15	TRBJ2-1	few	TRBD2	CASSQAGGRSNEQFF	TGCGCCAGCAGCCAAGCGGGAGGGCGTTCGAATGAGCAGTTCTTC
TRBV9	15	TRBJ2-3	few	TRBD2	CASSQWRGAPDTQYF	TGTGCCAGCAGCCAATGGCGGGGGGCCCCAGATACGCAGTATTTT
TRBV9	16	TRBJ2-1	-	TRBD2	CASSPPTIAGVGEQFF	TGTGCCAGCAGCCCCCCCACCATAGCGGGAGTAGGGGAGCAGTTCTTC
TRBV5-6	15	TRBJ2-3	-	-	CASSLVPSSTDTQYF	TGTGCCAGCAGCTTGGTCCCATCTAGCACAGATACGCAGTATTTT
TRBV12-3/TRBV12-4	15	TRBJ2-1	few	TRBD2	CASSRTSGGAYEQFF	TGTGCCAGCAGTCGCACTAGCGGGGGGGCCTATGAGCAGTTCTTC
TRBV11-3	14	TRBJ2-1	-	-	CASSLGSGHNEQFF	TGTGCCAGCAGCTTAGGCAGCGGTCACAATGAGCAGTTCTTC
TRBV5-6	15	TRBJ2-7	-	TRBD2	CASSATSGNSYEQYF	TGTGCCAGCAGCGCGACTAGCGGGAACTCCTACGAGCAGTACTTC
TRBV12-3/TRBV12-4	10	TRBJ1-2	many	-	CASSFRGYTF	TGTGCCAGCAGTTTTCGTGGCTACACCTTC
TRBV5-4	13	TRBJ2-3	few	TRBD2	CASSLEAGETQYF	TGTGCCAGCAGCTTGGAAGCGGGAGAGACGCAGTATTTT
TRBV5-1	16	TRBJ2-7	few	TRBD2	CASSLLAGTGGYEQYF	TGCGCCAGCAGCCTCCTTGCCGGGACGGGAGGCTACGAGCAGTACTTC
TRBV7-2	13	TRBJ2-3	-	-	CASSGVKGDTQYF	TGTGCCAGCAGTGGGGTAAAGGGAGATACGCAGTATTTT
TRBV9	14	TRBJ1-2	many	-	CASSVATANYGYTF	TGTGCCAGCAGCGTAGCAACGGCTAACTATGGCTACACCTTC
TRBV10-3	17	TRBJ2-1	-	TRBD2	CAIRSLGRESSYNEQFF	TGTGCCATCAGATCTCTGGGGAGGGAAAGCTCCTACAATGAGCAGTTCTTC
TRBV30	15	TRBJ1-4	-	-	CAWSHPGTNYEKLFF	TGTGCCTGGTCCCACCCGGGTACCAACTATGAAAAACTGTTTTTT
TRBV12-3/TRBV12-4	14	TRBJ2-7	few	TRBD1	CASTTRDRDYEQYF	TGTGCCAGCACCACCCGGGACAGGGACTACGAGCAGTACTTC
TRBV30	13	TRBJ2-7	-	TRBD1	CAWSKQGSGEQYF	TGTGCCTGGAGTAAACAGGGGTCAGGGGAGCAGTACTTC
TRBV20-1	18	TRBJ2-1	-	-	CSAISSLPTGGRGNEQFF	TGCAGTGCTATCTCTAGTCTCCCCACAGGAGGCAGAGGCAATGAGCAGTTCTTC
TRBV18	15	TRBJ2-5	few	-	CASSPPGATKETQYF	TGTGCCAGCTCACCCCCCGGGGCCACGAAAGAGACCCAGTACTTC
TRBV10-2	15	TRBJ1-1	-	TRBD1	CASSATGALNTEAFF	TGCGCCAGCAGTGCTACAGGGGCCCTGAACACTGAAGCTTTCTTT
TRBV10-3	14	TRBJ2-1	-	TRBD2	CATSPNSGGNEQFF	TGTGCCACCTCCCCGAATAGCGGGGGCAATGAGCAGTTCTTC
TRBV29-1	14	TRBJ2-1	many	TRBD2	CSVRGLAGAYEQFF	TGCAGCGTCCGGGGCCTAGCGGGAGCCTATGAGCAGTTCTTC
TRBV18	15	TRBJ1-5	few	TRBD1	CASSVTGEPSQPQHF	TGTGCCAGCTCAGTGACAGGGGAGCCTAGTCAGCCCCAGCATTTT
TRBV20-1	14	TRBJ2-1	-	TRBD2	CSASHGGTRNEQFF	TGCAGTGCTAGTCACGGGGGGACTAGGAATGAGCAGTTCTTC
TRBV9	15	TRBJ2-1	-	TRBD2	CASSVEAGVGREQFF	TGTGCCAGCAGCGTAGAAGCGGGAGTGGGGCGTGAGCAGTTCTTC
TRBV10-3	14	TRBJ2-3	-	TRBD2	CAISPGLAGKEQYF	TGTGCCATCAGTCCGGGACTAGCGGGGAAGGAGCAGTATTTT
TRBV20-1	12	TRBJ1-2	few	-	CSAREQVYGYTF	TGCAGTGCTAGAGAACAGGTGTATGGCTACACCTTC
TRBV12-3/TRBV12-4	13	TRBJ1-3	-	-	CASTPIIGNTIYF	TGTGCCAGCACCCCGATCATTGGAAACACCATATATTTT
TRBV9	16	TRBJ2-7	few	TRBD2	CASSPQTGTSVYEQYF	TGTGCCAGCAGCCCACAAACCGGGACTAGCGTATACGAGCAGTACTTC
TRBV5-1	15	TRBJ2-3	-	TRBD2	CASSPGLALADTQYF	TGCGCCAGCAGCCCGGGACTAGCTCTCGCAGATACGCAGTATTTT
TRBV20-1	13	TRBJ2-1	-	TRBD2	CSAALAGQREQFF	TGCAGTGCAGCCCTAGCGGGACAAAGAGAGCAGTTCTTC
TRBV4-2	17	TRBJ2-2	-	-	CASSQGAGRWNTGELFF	TGTGCCAGCAGCCAAGGGGCGGGGCGGTGGAACACCGGGGAGCTGTTTTTT
TRBV6-1	12	TRBJ1-1	-	-	CASSEVHGEAFF	TGTGCCAGCAGTGAAGTCCACGGTGAAGCTTTCTTT
TRBV12-3/TRBV12-4	16	TRBJ2-2	many	TRBD2	CASRTRGGANTGELFF	TGTGCCAGCAGAACCCGGGGGGGGGCGAACACCGGGGAGCTGTTTTTT
TRBV12-3/TRBV12-4	15	TRBJ2-1	many	TRBD2	CASSSGLAGANEQFF	TGTGCCAGCAGCTCCGGACTAGCGGGAGCTAATGAGCAGTTCTTC
TRBV6-5	15	TRBJ1-3	few	-	CASSYGTHSGNTIYF	TGTGCCAGCAGTTACGGCACTCACTCTGGAAACACCATATATTTT